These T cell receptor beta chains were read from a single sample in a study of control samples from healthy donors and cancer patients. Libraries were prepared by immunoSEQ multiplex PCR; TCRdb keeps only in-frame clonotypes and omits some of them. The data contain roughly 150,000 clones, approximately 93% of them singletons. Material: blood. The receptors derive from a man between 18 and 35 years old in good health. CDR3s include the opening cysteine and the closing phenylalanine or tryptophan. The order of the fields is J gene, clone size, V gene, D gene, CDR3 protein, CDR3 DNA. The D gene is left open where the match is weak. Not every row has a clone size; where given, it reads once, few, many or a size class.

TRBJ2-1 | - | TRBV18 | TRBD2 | CASSASGGTNEQFF | TGTGCCAGCTCAGCTAGCGGGGGGACCAATGAGCAGTTCTTC
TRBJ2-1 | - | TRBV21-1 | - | CASSKEAEKWSYNEQFF | TGTGCCAGCAGCAAGGAGGCGGAAAAATGGTCCTACAATGAGCAGTTCTTC
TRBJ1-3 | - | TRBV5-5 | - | CASSFGADSGNTIYF | TGTGCCAGCAGCTTCGGGGCTGACTCTGGAAACACCATATATTTT
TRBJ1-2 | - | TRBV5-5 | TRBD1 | CASSATGFGYGYTF | TGTGCCAGCAGCGCGACAGGGTTTGGGTATGGCTACACCTTC
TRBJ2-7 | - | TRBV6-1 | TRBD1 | CASSEIGTATYEQYF | TGTGCCAGCAGTGAAATCGGGACAGCGACTTACGAGCAGTACTTC
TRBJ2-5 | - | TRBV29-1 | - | CSVTDTWYQETQYF | TGCAGCGTGACGGACACCTGGTACCAAGAGACCCAGTACTTC
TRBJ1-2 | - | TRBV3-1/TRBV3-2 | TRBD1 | CASSSGEGAWGYTF | TGTGCCAGCAGCTCCGGAGAGGGGGCTTGGGGCTACACCTTC
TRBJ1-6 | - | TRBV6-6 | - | CASSYVRGYDSPLHF | TGTGCCAGCAGTTACGTCAGGGGTTATGATTCACCCCTCCACTTT
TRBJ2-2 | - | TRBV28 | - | CASSREDTGELFF | TGTGCCAGCAGTCGTGAAGACACCGGGGAGCTGTTTTTT
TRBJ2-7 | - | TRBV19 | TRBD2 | CASSIDLSGAFYEQYF | TGTGCCAGTAGTATAGATCTTAGCGGGGCTTTCTACGAGCAGTACTTC
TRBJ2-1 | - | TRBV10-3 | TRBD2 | CAISGGLAGVVYNEQFF | TGTGCCATCAGTGGGGGACTAGCGGGAGTCGTCTACAATGAGCAGTTCTTC
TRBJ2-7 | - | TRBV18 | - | CASSPRQASYEQYF | TGTGCCAGCTCACCGAGACAGGCATCCTACGAGCAGTACTTC
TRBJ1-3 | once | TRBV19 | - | CASSIGGSGNTIYF | TGTGCCAGTAGTATAGGGGGCAGTGGAAACACCATATATTTT
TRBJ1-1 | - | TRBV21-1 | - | CASSKVRGQGCLTPNTEAFF | TGTGCCAGCAGCAAAGTTCGGGGACAGGGGTGTCTGACCCCAAACACTGAAGCTTTCTTT
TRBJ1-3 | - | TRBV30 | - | CAWSVSGGGGNTIYF | TGTGCCTGGAGCGTCTCTGGCGGGGGTGGAAACACCATATATTTT
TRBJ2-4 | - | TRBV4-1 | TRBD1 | CASSQEGTGGIQYF | TGCGCCAGCAGCCAAGAAGGCACAGGGGGCATTCAGTACTTC
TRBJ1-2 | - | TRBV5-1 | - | CASSFVLDSRDGYTF | TGCGCCAGCAGCTTCGTTCTAGATTCGCGGGATGGCTACACCTTC
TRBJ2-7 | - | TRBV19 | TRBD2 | CASRTSFAYEQYF | TGTGCCAGTCGGACTAGCTTCGCCTACGAGCAGTACTTC
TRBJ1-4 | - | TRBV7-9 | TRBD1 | CASSTSGGLEKLFF | TGTGCCAGCAGCACTTCAGGGGGCCTCGAAAAACTGTTTTTT
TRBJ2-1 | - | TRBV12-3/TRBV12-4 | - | CASSPVYNEQFF | TGTGCCAGCAGTCCCGTCTACAATGAGCAGTTCTTC
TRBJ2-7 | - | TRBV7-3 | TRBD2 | CASSRGLSRGDEQYF | TGTGCCAGCAGCAGAGGACTTTCCCGGGGGGACGAGCAGTACTTC
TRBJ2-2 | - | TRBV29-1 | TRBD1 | CSVGRDSNTGELFF | TGCAGCGTTGGCCGGGACAGTAACACCGGGGAGCTGTTTTTT
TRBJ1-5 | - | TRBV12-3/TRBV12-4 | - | CASSPTVTGPQHF | TGTGCCAGCAGTCCAACAGTTACGGGCCCCCAGCATTTT
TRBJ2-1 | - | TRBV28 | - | CASRNLGGSSYNEQFF | TGTGCCAGCCGTAATCTCGGTGGGAGCTCCTACAATGAGCAGTTCTTC
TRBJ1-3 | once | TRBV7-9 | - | CASSLEGVFLTGNTIYF | TGTGCCAGCAGCTTAGAGGGAGTCTTCCTCACTGGAAACACCATATATTTT
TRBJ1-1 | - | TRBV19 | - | CASSIRENTEAFF | TGTGCCAGTAGTATACGGGAGAACACTGAAGCTTTCTTT
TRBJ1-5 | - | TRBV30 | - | CAPRSNQPQHF | TGTGCCCCTAGAAGCAATCAGCCCCAGCATTTT
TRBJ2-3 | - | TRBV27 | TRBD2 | CASSSWTSGATDTQYF | TGTGCCAGCAGTTCCTGGACTAGCGGGGCCACAGATACGCAGTATTTT
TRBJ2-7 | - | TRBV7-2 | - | CASSPIERTAQYF | TGTGCCAGCAGCCCCATAGAACGGACCGCGCAGTACTTC
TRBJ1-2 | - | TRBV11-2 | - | CASSPYRHRDGYTF | TGTGCCAGCAGCCCTTACCGACACAGGGATGGCTACACCTTC
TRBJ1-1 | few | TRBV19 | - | CASSNLGRVRTEAFF | TGTGCCAGTAGTAACTTGGGACGGGTAAGAACTGAAGCTTTCTTT
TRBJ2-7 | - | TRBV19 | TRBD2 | CASSIGGTGAGEQYF | TGTGCCAGTAGTATAGGCGGGACCGGAGCGGGGGAGCAGTACTTC
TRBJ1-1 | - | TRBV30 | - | CAWSVRNTEAFF | TGTGCCTGGAGTGTACGGAACACTGAAGCTTTCTTT
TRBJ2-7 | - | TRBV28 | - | CASSLSGVVSYEQYF | TGTGCCAGCAGTTTATCCGGGGTCGTCTCCTACGAGCAGTACTTC
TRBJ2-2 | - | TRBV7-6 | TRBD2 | CASSPGLAGGQRTGELFF | TGTGCCAGCAGCCCGGGACTAGCGGGAGGCCAGAGGACCGGGGAGCTGTTTTTT
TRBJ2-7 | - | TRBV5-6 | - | CASSPGWDISYEQYF | TGTGCCAGCAGCCCCGGTTGGGACATCTCCTACGAGCAGTACTTC
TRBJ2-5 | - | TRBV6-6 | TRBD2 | CASKASGGGETQYF | TGTGCCAGCAAGGCTAGCGGGGGAGGGGAGACCCAGTACTTC
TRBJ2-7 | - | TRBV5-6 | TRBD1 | CASSPDRTYEQYF | TGTGCCAGCAGCCCGGACAGGACCTACGAGCAGTACTTC
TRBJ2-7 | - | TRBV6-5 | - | CASSPWYDGSYEQYF | TGTGCCAGCAGCCCGTGGTACGACGGCTCCTACGAGCAGTACTTC
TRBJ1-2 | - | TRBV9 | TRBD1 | CASSVAGQGSGYTF | TGTGCCAGCAGCGTAGCCGGACAGGGGTCGGGCTACACCTTC
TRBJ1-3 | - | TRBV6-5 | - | CASSPDTNSGNTIYF | TGTGCCAGCAGCCCGGACACCAACTCTGGAAACACCATATATTTT
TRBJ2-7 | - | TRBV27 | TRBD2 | CASSLSGRLGGSYEQYF | TGTGCCAGCAGTTTATCGGGCCGGCTGGGAGGGTCCTACGAGCAGTACTTC
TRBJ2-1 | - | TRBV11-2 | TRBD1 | CASRPLQGLYNEQFF | TGTGCCAGCAGGCCTCTACAGGGGCTCTACAATGAGCAGTTCTTC
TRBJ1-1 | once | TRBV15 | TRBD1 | CATGTDMNTEAFF | TGTGCCACCGGGACAGACATGAACACTGAAGCTTTCTTT
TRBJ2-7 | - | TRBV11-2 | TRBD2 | CASSFGSAGGYEQYF | TGTGCCAGCAGCTTTGGCTCTGCGGGGGGCTACGAGCAGTACTTC
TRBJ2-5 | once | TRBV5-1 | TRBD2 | CASSWEPGLAGDRGETQYF | TGCGCCAGCAGCTGGGAACCGGGACTAGCGGGGGATAGAGGAGAGACCCAGTACTTC
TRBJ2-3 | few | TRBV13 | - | CASSLSLGADTQYF | TGTGCCAGCAGCTTATCTCTGGGCGCAGATACGCAGTATTTT
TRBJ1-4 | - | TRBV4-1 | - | CASSQEAGRGEKLFF | TGCGCCAGCAGTCAAGAGGCAGGGCGGGGGGAAAAACTGTTTTTT
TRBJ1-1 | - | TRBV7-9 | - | CASRQVGGGEAFF | TGTGCCAGCAGGCAGGTTGGAGGTGGTGAAGCTTTCTTT
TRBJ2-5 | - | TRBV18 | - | CASSLGQRETQYF | TGTGCCAGCTCACTGGGGCAGAGAGAGACCCAGTACTTC
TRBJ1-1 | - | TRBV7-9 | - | CASSNRDLGMNTEAFF | TGTGCCAGCAGCAACCGAGATCTGGGAATGAACACTGAAGCTTTCTTT
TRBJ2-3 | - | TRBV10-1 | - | CASSVHPGSTDTQYF | TGCGCCAGCAGTGTTCACCCCGGGAGCACAGATACGCAGTATTTT